This T cell receptor beta chain was observed in a study of cytomegalovirus exposure and HLA in healthy donors. A word on this clone: Antigen: not known.

Study-level findings and limits: The classifier reportedly diagnosed cytomegalovirus status with high sensitivity and specificity. Many donors shared some public TCRs, even though most TCR sequences were rare.

Sequencing used immunoSEQ multiplex PCR; TCRdb keeps in-frame clones, though not all of them. The sample consists of about 240,000 clones, approximately 83% of them appearing once. Germline V gene sequence: CDR1 MNHNS, CDR2 SASEGT. The CDR3 runs to 15 residues. V trimming: 6 bases; J trimming: 0 bases; junction bases outside the gene matches: 4. The receptor's source is a young woman in good health and CMV-seropositive. The chain joins TRBV6-1 to TRBJ1-4; 7 nucleotides agree with TRBD1. The sequencing input was PBMCs. The CDR3 DNA reads TGTGCCAGCAGGGGACAGACGTCAACTAATGAAAAACTGTTTTTT. Its protein is CASRGQTSTNEKLFF.